The rows below give T cell receptor beta chains drawn from one sample of a study of Japanese encephalitis immunity and Zika vaccine responses. MiXCR, applied by TCRdb to the 5' RACE reads, yields one record per CDR3 protein. In the table there are 130 to 150 distinct CDR3 sequences, roughly 0.66% of which are singletons. Sequencing used antigen-activated CD4+ T cells from blood, cultured, obtained during a Zika inactivated vaccine study. These receptors were collected from an adult woman who received an inactivated Zika virus vaccine. Each CDR3 is given with its conserved first and last residue.

v_call cdr3_length cdr3_aa
TRBV5-5 15 CASSLTGGTSQPQHF
TRBV28 16 CASSFIAQGANTEAFF
TRBV20-1 15 CSALFPGQGHYGYTF
TRBV5-3 16 CARSFVDERAYNEQFF
TRBV19 13 CASSLVGGTEAFF
TRBV7-2 14 CASRIGGLGTEAFF
TRBV4-3 14 CASSQPGQDNEQFF
TRBV18 18 CASSPRQVDTSGANVLTF
TRBV19 14 CASKVDTGFAEAFF
TRBV19 12 CASSIGEYEQYF
TRBV12-3/TRBV12-4 15 CASSPGTGLATEAFF
TRBV6-6 16 CASQTGLAGVYETQYF
TRBV18 15 CASSPGTGDNYGYTF
TRBV3-1 13 CASSQGIPGARSF
TRBV6-2/TRBV6-3 16 CASSRGLAGVHNEQFF
TRBV18 14 CASSPNWENTEAFF
TRBV2 13 CASSEDWTGELFF
TRBV3-1 16 CASSQIGGGAVNEQFF
TRBV7-2 13 CASSMDLNQPQHF
TRBV11-2 16 CASSPGAGFNTGELFF
TRBV7-2 19 CASSLGGQGSSSYNSPLHF
TRBV13 15 CASSLHGRVNYEQYF
TRBV5-8 14 CASSLNQGVNGYTF
TRBV7-9 14 CASSLGQGVQPQHF
TRBV6-6 14 CASSNTGGSYEQYF
TRBV11-2 14 CASSLVGTGAEAFF
TRBV19 14 CASSIAGTYYEQYF
TRBV30 16 CAWGPLAGEIKNIQYF
TRBV7-9 17 CASSPQPPGQGADEQYF
TRBV7-2 13 CASSLTTGVAAFF
TRBV6-1 14 CASSEGQGVGGYTF
TRBV7-9 14 CASSSQGIGDTIYF
TRBV4-3 15 CASSLDPGRNTEAFF
TRBV29-1 13 CSVEDGFREGQFF